The 28 T cell receptor beta chains reported below all come from one sample, sequenced in a study of blood T cell repertoires in COVID-19. This table comes from immunoSEQ multiplex PCR, and its TCRdb copy is limited to in-frame clones, with some not included. The sample lists roughly 53,000 clones; roughly 80% were seen once. Input material: peripheral blood. The receptors were sampled from an older man with active COVID-19.

V gene TRBV5-6 combines with J gene TRBJ1-1; D call uncertain. Germline values: CDR1 SGHDT, CDR2 YYEEEE. There are 14 residues in the CDR3. The V end lost 6 bases, the J end lost 2 bases, and 14 bases lay between the germline ends. CDR3 loop: CASIRGLVNTEAFF. In nucleotides, the CDR3 is TGTGCCAGCATCAGAGGGTTGGTAAACACTGAAGCTTTCTTT.

J is TRBJ1-1 and V is TRBV27, with 8 bases identical to TRBD1. Losses at the gene ends were 4 bases for V and 3 bases for J; bases not matched to a gene: 4. The CDR3 is 14 residues long. Germline V gene sequence: CDR1 MNHEY, CDR2 SMNVEV (reference sequence). This CDR3 is CASSYRTGYTEAFF. The CDR3 nucleotides read TGTGCCAGCAGTTACAGGACAGGGTACACTGAAGCTTTCTTT.

J is TRBJ2-3 and V is TRBV28, with 8 positions matching TRBD2. With 6 bases clipped from V and 0 bases from J, the junction kept 8 bases outside the gene matches. Germline V gene sequence: CDR1 MDHEN, CDR2 SYDVKM. The CDR3 totals 16 residues. Here the CDR3 DNA reads TGTGCCAGCAGCCCCGGGACTAGTCGAAGCACAGATACGCAGTATTTT. Protein sequence: CASSPGTSRSTDTQYF.

The rearrangement links TRBV6-5 to TRBJ2-1, with TRBD1 identical over 7 bases. Trimming at V came to 0 bases and at J to 7 bases, leaving 9 bases not matched to a gene. CDR1 is MNHEY, CDR2 SVGAGI, per germline. There are 16 residues in the CDR3. CDR3 in amino acids: CASSYSGQPKGNEQFF. CDR3 DNA: TGTGCCAGCAGTTACTCGGGACAGCCTAAGGGGAATGAGCAGTTCTTC.

The chain recombines TRBV19 with TRBJ1-5, with D unresolved. Trimming took off 6 bases at V and 7 bases at J, with 10 bases between the two ends. CDR3 length: 12 amino acids. Germline loops: CDR1 LNHDA, CDR2 SQIVND (reference sequence). This CDR3 reads CASSDIRQPQHF. In nucleotides, the CDR3 is TGTGCCAGTAGCGACATAAGGCAGCCCCAGCATTTT.

The genes are TRBV9 and TRBJ2-7; 7 bases fit TRBD2. The germline V gene has CDR1 SGDLS and CDR2 YYNGEE. Trimming took 2 bases from V and 0 from J; bases not matched to a gene: 5. The CDR3 is made up of 15 amino acids. CDR3 DNA sequence: TGTGCCAGCAGCGTTTCAGGACTAGACTCCTACGAGCAGTACTTC. Encoded protein: CASSVSGLDSYEQYF.

The chain is built from TRBV30 and TRBJ2-5; D not resolved. Deletions cut 4 bases from V and 4 bases from J, with 13 bases between. The length of the CDR3 is 13 residues. Germline assignment: CDR1 GTSNPN and CDR2 SVGIG (reference sequence). The DNA of the CDR3 is TGTGCCTGGAACGGGTTGTTGGGAGAGACCCAGTACTTC. This gives the protein CAWNGLLGETQYF.

Only one count was recorded for this clone. The V gene is TRBV24-1, the J gene TRBJ2-3; D is perhaps TRBD2 (5 bases). CDR1 and CDR2 from the germline V gene are KGHDR and SFDVKD. Trimming left V 3 bases short and J 0 bases short, with 15 bases between. The length of the CDR3 is 17 residues. The CDR3 sequence: CATSDRIASLSTDTQYF. The CDR3 DNA follows: TGTGCCACCAGTGATCGGATAGCGTCCCTTAGCACAGATACGCAGTATTTT.

In this sample, this clone turned up once. The rearrangement links TRBV24-1 to TRBJ2-1; 9 bases align to TRBD2. Losses at the gene ends were 5 bases for V and 12 bases for J; bases not matched to a gene: 13. The CDR3 sequence is 15 residues long. CDR1 is KGHDR, CDR2 SFDVKD, per germline. The CDR3 reads CATSVAGGPFISQFF. Written as DNA, the CDR3 is TGTGCCACCAGTGTGGCGGGAGGGCCTTTTATCTCGCAGTTCTTC.

The genes are TRBV6-4 and TRBJ1-2, with TRBD1 matching over 8 bases. Trimming cost V 6 bases and J 4 bases; bases outside gene matches: 4. The CDR3 has 13 residues. Germline V CDR1 and CDR2: MRHNA, SNTAGT. The CDR3 loop reads CASRRTGSYGYTF. The CDR3 DNA follows: TGTGCCAGCAGAAGGACAGGGTCCTATGGCTACACCTTC.

This clone was detected only a few times. This chain connects TRBV7-3 to TRBJ2-7, with 7 bases lining up with TRBD1. This CDR3 has 13 amino acids. CDR1 SGHTA and CDR2 FQGTGA come from the germline V gene. Unmatched junction bases numbered 6, after V lost 5 bases and J lost 5 bases. CDR3 loop: CASSAQTGHEQYF. CDR3 DNA: TGTGCCAGCAGCGCCCAGACAGGGCACGAGCAGTACTTC.

The chain links TRBV6-5 to TRBJ2-1, with D possibly TRBD2 on 5 matching bases. The CDR3 is 13 residues long. Germline CDR1 is MNHEY and CDR2 is SVGAGI. V lost 6 bases to trimming and J lost 5 bases, with 11 bases between them. The DNA of the CDR3 is TGTGCCAGCAGCCCCCGGGATAACAATGAGCAGTTCTTC. Protein: CASSPRDNNEQFF.

The chain combines TRBV27 with TRBJ1-1; 7 nucleotides match TRBD1. CDR1 is MNHEY and CDR2 is SMNVEV in the germline V gene (reference sequence). With V trimmed by 5 bases and J by 0 bases, 6 bases remained unmatched. The CDR3 has 15 residues. The CDR3 sequence is CASSRSTGMNTEAFF. CDR3 sequence (DNA): TGTGCCAGCAGTCGATCGACAGGGATGAACACTGAAGCTTTCTTT.

The V gene is TRBV5-1, the J gene TRBJ2-7; maybe TRBD2 (6 bases). V gave up 1 base and J gave up 2 bases, with 10 bases separating them. In germline, CDR1 is SGHRS, CDR2 YFSETQ. The CDR3 runs 14 residues. The CDR3 DNA sequence: TGCGCCAGCAGCTTGCGGACTAACACCTACGAGCAGTACTTC. This encodes CASSLRTNTYEQYF. The full variable domain, in which reference TRBV5-1 and TRBJ2-7 provide the parts outside the CDR3, is KAGVTQTPRYLIKTRGQQVTLSCSPISGHRSVSWYQQTPGQGLQFLFEYFSETQRNKGNFPGRFSGRQFSNSRSEMNVSTLELGDSALYLCASSLRTNTYEQYFGPGTRLTVT.

The CDR3 reads CASSPSSGAAGYTF. The CDR3 region has the DNA TGTGCCAGCAGCCCATCTAGCGGGGCAGCGGGCTACACCTTC. The rearrangement links TRBV6-5 to TRBJ1-2, with a possible D match to TRBD1 (5 bases). The CDR3 contains 14 residues. Germline-derived CDR1 and CDR2 are MNHEY and SVGAGI. Trimming took 6 bases from V and 8 from J, leaving 19 bases between them.

The chain has TRBV3-1 (or the pseudogene TRBV3-2) and TRBJ2-1, with 9 bases that match TRBD2. Germline-derived CDR1 and CDR2 are LGHDT and YNNKEL (reference sequence). This CDR3 is 17 amino acids long. The V gene end was trimmed by 4 bases and the J gene end by 1 base; junction bases not matched to a gene: 8. CDR3 nucleotide sequence: TGTGCCAGCAGCCCCGCCGCCGCGGGAGGGTCCTACAATGAGCAGTTCTTC. This sequence encodes CASSPAAAGGSYNEQFF.

The chain has TRBV9 and TRBJ2-2; 7 bases align to TRBD2. Looked up from germline, CDR1 is SGDLS and CDR2 is YYNGEE. This CDR3 comprises 15 residues. After removal of 3 bases from V and 1 base from J, the junction contained 3 bases not matched to a gene. Here the CDR3 reads CASSELALNTGELFF. The CDR3 DNA follows: TGTGCCAGCAGCGAACTAGCGCTGAACACCGGGGAGCTGTTTTTT.

The CDR3 spells CASSTGTSGSQETQYF. The CDR3 DNA follows: TGCGCCAGCAGCACTGGGACTAGCGGAAGCCAAGAGACCCAGTACTTC. The V and J genes are TRBV5-1 and TRBJ2-5; 11 bases agree with TRBD2. Trimming removed 4 bases from V and 1 base from J; junction bases left unmatched: 6. Germline-derived CDR1 and CDR2 are SGHRS and YFSETQ. The CDR3 consists of 16 residues.

The J gene is TRBJ1-2, the V gene TRBV24-1; D is unclear. Germline CDR1 reads KGHDR; CDR2 reads SFDVKD. There are 11 residues in the CDR3. V lost 2 bases, J lost 8 bases, and 5 bases lay in between. CDR3 in amino acids: CATSDSLGYTF. The CDR3 coding sequence is TGTGCCACCAGTGATTCGTTGGGCTACACCTTC.

This chain links TRBV5-1 with TRBJ2-7; D might be TRBD2 (6 bases). The CDR3 consists of 13 residues. V was pared by 3 bases and J by 3 bases, with 10 bases between. Germline V gives CDR1 SGHRS, CDR2 YFSETQ. The CDR3: CASSWGVGYEQYF. CDR3 coding DNA: TGCGCCAGCAGCTGGGGGGTTGGCTACGAGCAGTACTTC.

This clone is labeled as medium-sized (0.01 to 0.1%). J is TRBJ2-1 and V is TRBV7-2, with a tentative D call TRBD2 (5 bases). There are 14 residues in the CDR3. V was trimmed by 2 bases and J by 6 bases, leaving 11 bases between them. Per the germline V gene, CDR1 is SGHTA and CDR2 is FQGNSA. CDR3 loop: CASSLSGESNEQFF. CDR3 bases: TGTGCCAGCAGCTTATCCGGGGAATCCAATGAGCAGTTCTTC.

The chain carries TRBV9 and TRBJ2-7, with TRBD2 identical over 7 bases. This CDR3 has 12 amino acids. In germline, CDR1 is SGDLS, CDR2 YYNGEE. The V segment lost 9 bases and the J segment 5 bases; nucleotides outside the gene matches: 8. The CDR3 DNA is TGTGCCACCTCGGGGGGACTCCACGAGCAGTACTTC. Translation gives CATSGGLHEQYF. Combining the CDR3 with reference TRBV9 and TRBJ2-7 gives the whole variable domain DSGVTQTPKHLITATGQRVTLRCSPRSGDLSVYWYQQSLDQGLQFLIQYYNGEERAKGNILERFSAQQFPDLHSELNLSSLELGDSALYFCATSGGLHEQYFGPGTRLTVT.

This chain uses TRBV5-1 with TRBJ1-1; a weak D match, TRBD1 (5 bases). The CDR3 sequence is 14 residues long. Trimming cost V 0 bases and J 5 bases, with 11 bases left between them. The V gene's germline CDR1 is SGHRS and CDR2 YFSETQ. Here the CDR3 DNA reads TGCGCCAGCAGCTTGGCAGACAGTCCAACTGAAGCTTTCTTT. Translated, it gives CASSLADSPTEAFF. Complete variable domain (other parts from reference TRBV5-1 and TRBJ1-1): KAGVTQTPRYLIKTRGQQVTLSCSPISGHRSVSWYQQTPGQGLQFLFEYFSETQRNKGNFPGRFSGRQFSNSRSEMNVSTLELGDSALYLCASSLADSPTEAFFGQGTRLTVV.

The chain uses TRBV9 and TRBJ2-2; D remains ambiguous. Trimming removed 0 bases at V and 3 bases at J, with 3 bases between. In germline, CDR1 is SGDLS, CDR2 YYNGEE. The CDR3 contains 13 residues. The CDR3 DNA follows: TGTGCCAGCAGCGTAGTCGACACCGGGGAGCTGTTTTTT. It is translated as CASSVVDTGELFF. Full variable domain (rest looked up from reference TRBV9 and TRBJ2-2): DSGVTQTPKHLITATGQRVTLRCSPRSGDLSVYWYQQSLDQGLQFLIQYYNGEERAKGNILERFSAQQFPDLHSELNLSSLELGDSALYFCASSVVDTGELFFGEGSRLTVL.

V gene TRBV5-1 combines with J gene TRBJ2-7; 10 positions match TRBD1. CDR3 length: 16 amino acids. Germline assignment: CDR1 SGHRS and CDR2 YFSETQ. With V trimmed by 0 bases and J by 1 base, 4 bases remained unmatched. The CDR3 bases are TGCGCCAGCAGCTTGGGGTCGGACAGGGGGTCCTACGAGCAGTACTTC. Residues: CASSLGSDRGSYEQYF. The full variable domain, in which reference TRBV5-1 and TRBJ2-7 provide the parts outside the CDR3, is KAGVTQTPRYLIKTRGQQVTLSCSPISGHRSVSWYQQTPGQGLQFLFEYFSETQRNKGNFPGRFSGRQFSNSRSEMNVSTLELGDSALYLCASSLGSDRGSYEQYFGPGTRLTVT.

The chain uses TRBV19 and TRBJ2-3; D remains unclear. The CDR3 runs to 15 residues. The ends were cut back, 0 bases at V and 4 bases at J, with 11 bases in the middle. Germline values: CDR1 LNHDA, CDR2 SQIVND (reference sequence). The CDR3 bases are TGTGCCAGTAGTATAGATCGGTCGCCCGCAGATACGCAGTATTTT. Translated: CASSIDRSPADTQYF.

CDR3 DNA sequence: TGTGCCAGCGGGATGGACAGGGCCTACGAGCAGTACTTC. Translated, it gives CASGMDRAYEQYF. The chain couples TRBV27 to TRBJ2-7, with 8 bases aligning to TRBD1. Germline CDR1 and CDR2: MNHEY and SMNVEV (reference sequence). The CDR3 spans 13 residues. V lost 8 bases and J lost 2; bases outside the gene matches: 5.

This chain connects TRBV2 to TRBJ1-2; D perhaps matches TRBD1 (5 bases). The germline V and J ends were trimmed by 3 bases and 4 bases, with 15 bases remaining between them. The CDR3 loop spans 15 amino acids. Germline V gene sequence: CDR1 SNHLY, CDR2 FYNNEI. The chain's CDR3 is CASSDRPTGVYGYTF. The CDR3, as DNA: TGTGCCAGCAGTGATAGGCCTACAGGAGTCTATGGCTACACCTTC.